This paragraph covers one TCR beta chain sequence. This entry comes from a study of blood T cell repertoires in COVID-19. Study in general: There were acute and convalescent COVID-19 samples, and they came from the United States, Italy and Spain. Sources were T cells, B-cell-depleted T cells, or PBMCs; the material itself was cDNA or gDNA.

Trimming took off 0 bases at V and 3 bases at J, with 17 bases between the two ends. This CDR3 contains 18 residues. The V gene's germline CDR1 is LGHDT and CDR2 YNNKEL (reference sequence). Authors' data handling: Cell counts per sample came from amplifying reference gene primers. Using immunoSEQ multiplex PCR, the repertoire was profiled, and TCRdb retains in-frame clones only, with some absent. D and trimming were read from the DNA, whereas the V and J calls and clone size are those reported in that table. The data show some 28,000 clones, around 89% seen once. The receptor was isolated from a human donor in a cohort sampled during active COVID-19. The chain is built from TRBV3-1 (or the pseudogene TRBV3-2) and TRBJ1-4, with TRBD1 as a possible D gene (6 bases). The sample taken for sequencing was peripheral blood. The CDR3 protein is CASSQDAGQGRANEKLFF. The CDR3 nucleotides read TGTGCCAGCAGCCAAGACGCCGGGCAGGGGCGGGCTAATGAAAAACTGTTTTTT.